A single sample is the source of the 15 T cell receptor beta chains below, sequenced in a study of shared clonotypes between healthy human individuals (dated by TCRdb to 2019 to 2021). Preparation of the library involved the immunoSEQ multiplex PCR assay. The clones in this table, taken by TCRdb from immuneACCESS, are in-frame only. Not every clone is retained; where verified, under half of the shortfall comes from an unresolved V gene, and the cause of the rest is unknown. The sample has 850,000 to 1,200,000 clones on record, roughly 80% of them singletons. The ten most abundant clones make up 1.4% of the sample. The sample consisted of memory CD4+ T cells sorted from blood. The cell subset or site label here, explained by the study, means: CD45RA-negative fraction. Receptors were obtained from a man aged 18 to 30 in good health.

The genes are TRBV30 and TRBJ1-1; tentatively, D is TRBD1 (5 bases). The germline V gene encodes CDR1 GTSNPN and CDR2 SVGIG (reference sequence). V lost 3 bases and J 5 bases, leaving 13 bases between the germline ends. CDR3 length: 13 amino acids. The CDR3 sequence: CAWRQAVWTEAFF. The CDR3 DNA sequence: TGTGCCTGGAGACAGGCGGTGTGGACTGAAGCTTTCTTT. Using reference TRBV30 and TRBJ1-1 for the parts outside the CDR3, the full variable domain is SQTIHQWPATLVQPVGSPLSLECTVEGTSNPNLYWYRQAAGRGLQLLFYSVGIGQISSEVPQNLSASRPQDRQFILSSKKLLLSDSGFYLCAWRQAVWTEAFFGQGTRLTVV.

The CDR3 region has the DNA TGTGCCAGCAGTTTATCCCTCAGGCGGCGGGGGAGCTCCTACAATGAGCAGTTCTTC. Its translation: CASSLSLRRRGSSYNEQFF. This chain links TRBV28 with TRBJ2-1; 7 positions agree with TRBD2. Trimming at V came to 1 base and at J to 0 bases, leaving 12 bases not matched to a gene. CDR3 length equals 19 residues. The germline CDR1 and CDR2 sequences are MDHEN and SYDVKM.

V gene TRBV6-1 combines with J gene TRBJ1-6; 11 bases agree with TRBD1. V was clipped by 4 bases and J by 14 bases; unmatched bases: 10. CDR1 is MNHNS and CDR2 is SASEGT in the germline V gene. This CDR3 is 15 amino acids long. The CDR3 DNA is TGTGCCAGCAGTGGGGGGACAGGGGGGGCCAGAACCCTCCACTTT. It translates to CASSGGTGGARTLHF.

The rearrangement joins TRBV4-3 to TRBJ1-4, with TRBD1 as a possible D gene (5 bases). CDR1 is LGHNA and CDR2 is YSLEER in the germline V gene. CDR3 size: 16 residues. V lost 0 bases and J 7 bases, leaving 15 bases between the germline ends. CDR3: CASSQDQPRVAEKLFF. In nucleotides, the CDR3 is TGCGCCAGCAGCCAAGATCAGCCCAGGGTTGCTGAAAAACTGTTTTTT.

This chain links TRBV28 with TRBJ2-7, with 7 positions matching TRBD1. The CDR3 spans 12 residues. Germline V gives CDR1 MDHEN, CDR2 SYDVKM. The J segment lost 6 bases and the V segment lost 8 bases, leaving 7 bases of the junction unmatched. CDR3 residues: CASGGEGAEQYF. As DNA, the CDR3 is TGTGCCAGCGGGGGCGAGGGGGCCGAGCAGTACTTC.

CDR3 region: CASSMPGTYEQYF. In DNA form, the CDR3 reads TGTGCCAGTAGTATGCCAGGGACCTACGAGCAGTACTTC. The chain employs TRBV19 and TRBJ2-7; tentative D call: TRBD1 (5 bases). V was shortened by 3 bases and J by 2 bases, with 8 bases between the two germline ends. The CDR3 extends over 13 amino acids. Germline CDR1 is LNHDA and CDR2 is SQIVND (reference sequence).

The count of this clone is one. The rearrangement links TRBV28 to TRBJ1-4, with D maybe TRBD1 (5 bases). Trimming took 6 bases from V and 7 from J, leaving 18 bases between them. This CDR3 comprises 15 residues. Per germline, CDR1 MDHEN and CDR2 SYDVKM. The CDR3 coding sequence is TGTGCCAGCAGCGCCGCCGGACAAGCATCTGAAAAACTGTTTTTT. Protein product: CASSAAGQASEKLFF.

The rearrangement links TRBV4-2 to TRBJ2-7; the D gene could be TRBD1 or TRBD2 (5 bases each). There are 15 residues in the CDR3. Germline V gene lookup returns CDR1 LGHNA and CDR2 YNFKEQ. Trimming cost V 4 bases and J 1 base, with 14 bases left between them. The CDR3 reads CASSPVSGASYEQYF. Here the CDR3 DNA reads TGTGCCAGCAGCCCAGTGTCCGGGGCATCCTACGAGCAGTACTTC.

The chain recombines TRBV5-1 with TRBJ2-5; D remains ambiguous. The V and J ends lost 1 base and 1 base respectively, with 8 bases between them. The CDR3 runs to 14 residues. CDR1 is SGHRS and CDR2 is YFSETQ in the germline V gene. DNA for the CDR3: TGCGCCAGCAGCTTGCTACAGAGCCAAGAGACCCAGTACTTC. Protein product: CASSLLQSQETQYF.

The rearrangement uses TRBV5-1 and TRBJ1-2; TRBD1 agrees at 10 bases. V dropped 6 bases and J dropped 6; count of bases not matched to a gene: 11. The germline gives CDR1 SGHRS, CDR2 YFSETQ. The CDR3 loop spans 15 amino acids. The CDR3 protein is CASTVSGTGADGYTF. As DNA, the CDR3 is TGCGCCAGCACCGTATCCGGGACAGGGGCTGATGGCTACACCTTC. The full variable domain, rest sourced from reference TRBV5-1 and TRBJ1-2, is KAGVTQTPRYLIKTRGQQVTLSCSPISGHRSVSWYQQTPGQGLQFLFEYFSETQRNKGNFPGRFSGRQFSNSRSEMNVSTLELGDSALYLCASTVSGTGADGYTFGSGTRLTVV.

The CDR3 region is CASVMGGGTEAFF. Written as DNA, the CDR3 is TGTGCCAGCGTTATGGGGGGAGGCACTGAAGCTTTCTTT. This chain joins TRBV25-1 and TRBJ1-1, with D maybe TRBD1 (5 bases). CDR3 length: 13 residues. The germline V gene encodes CDR1 MGHDK and CDR2 SYGVNS. The V end lost 8 bases, the J end lost 4 bases, and 14 bases lay between the germline ends.

This clone was recorded only once. The chain is built from TRBV5-4 and TRBJ2-5; 9 nucleotides match TRBD1. The DNA end lines up better with TRBJ2-7; the J call may be wrong. Germline assignment: CDR1 SGHNT and CDR2 YYREEE (reference sequence). The CDR3 runs 14 residues. The CDR3: CASSTGQGYYEQYF. Written as DNA, the CDR3 is TGTGCCAGCAGCACCGGACAGGGGTACTACGAGCAGTACTTC.

V and J are TRBV6-6 and TRBJ1-2; D is ambiguous. Trimming took off 2 bases at V and 13 bases at J, with 14 bases between the two ends. Germline V gene data show CDR1 as MNHNY and CDR2 as SVGAGI (reference sequence). CDR3 length: 12 amino acids. The CDR3 sequence: CASSYDSQALTF. The DNA of the CDR3 is TGTGCCAGCAGTTACGACTCGCAGGCTCTCACCTTC.

The V gene is TRBV18, the J gene TRBJ2-7, with 7 bases matching TRBD1. V was clipped by 3 bases and J by 3 bases; unmatched bases: 8. Germline loops: CDR1 KGHSH, CDR2 LQKENI. This CDR3 is built from 15 residues. The chain's CDR3 is CASSPGQGVIYEQYF. CDR3 nucleotide sequence: TGTGCCAGCTCACCCGGGCAGGGGGTGATCTACGAGCAGTACTTC.

In this sample, this clone turned up many times. This sequence joins TRBV28 and TRBJ1-5; 8 positions agree with TRBD1. The CDR3 is made up of 15 amino acids. Germline CDR1 reads MDHEN; CDR2 reads SYDVKM. Trimming removed 5 bases from V and 6 bases from J; junction bases left unmatched: 9. The CDR3 loop is CASSRVPGQVQPQHF. Written as DNA, the CDR3 is TGTGCCAGCAGTCGAGTCCCGGGACAGGTTCAGCCCCAGCATTTT.